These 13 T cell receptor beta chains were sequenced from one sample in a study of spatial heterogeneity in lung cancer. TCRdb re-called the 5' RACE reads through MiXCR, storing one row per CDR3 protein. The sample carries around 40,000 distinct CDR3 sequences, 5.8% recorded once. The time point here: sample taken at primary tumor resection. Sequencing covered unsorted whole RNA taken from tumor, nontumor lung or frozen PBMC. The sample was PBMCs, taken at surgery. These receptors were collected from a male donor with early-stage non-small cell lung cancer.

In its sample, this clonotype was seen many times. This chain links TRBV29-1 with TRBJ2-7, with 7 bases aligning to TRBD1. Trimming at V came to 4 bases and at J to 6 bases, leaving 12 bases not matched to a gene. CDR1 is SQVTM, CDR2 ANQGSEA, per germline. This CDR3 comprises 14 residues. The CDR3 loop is CSVGLQGVAREQYF. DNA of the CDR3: TGCAGCGTTGGACTTCAGGGGGTAGCACGCGAGCAGTACTTC.

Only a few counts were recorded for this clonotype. DNA for the CDR3: TGTGCCAGCAGCCCCAAAGGAGGGGACAAAACTTACAATGAGCAGTTCTTC. Translating it yields CASSPKGGDKTYNEQFF. The chain combines TRBV7-9 with TRBJ2-1, with D perhaps TRBD1 or TRBD2 (6 bases each). This CDR3 comprises 17 residues. Germline V gene sequence: CDR1 SEHNR, CDR2 FQNEAQ (reference sequence). V lost 5 bases to trimming and J lost 4 bases, with 21 bases between them. The full variable domain, with the rest looked up from reference TRBV7-9 and TRBJ2-1, is DTGVSQNPRHKITKRGQNVTFRCDPISEHNRLYWYRQTLGQGPEFLTYFQNEAQLEKSRLLSDRFSAERPKGSFSTLEIQRTEQGDSAMYLCASSPKGGDKTYNEQFFGPGTRLTVL.

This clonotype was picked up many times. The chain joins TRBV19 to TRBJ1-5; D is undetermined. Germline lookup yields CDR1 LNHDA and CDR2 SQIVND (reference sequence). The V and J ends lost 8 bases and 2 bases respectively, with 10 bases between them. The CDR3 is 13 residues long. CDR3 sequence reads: CASAPEGNQPQHF. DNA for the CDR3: TGTGCCAGTGCGCCTGAGGGCAATCAGCCCCAGCATTTT.

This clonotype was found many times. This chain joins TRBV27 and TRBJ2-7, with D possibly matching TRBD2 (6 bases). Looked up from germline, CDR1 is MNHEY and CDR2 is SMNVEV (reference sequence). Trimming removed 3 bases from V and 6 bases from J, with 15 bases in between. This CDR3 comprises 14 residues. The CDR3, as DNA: TGTGCCAGCAGTTTGGGACTCCCCGACCTCGAGCAGTACTTC. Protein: CASSLGLPDLEQYF.

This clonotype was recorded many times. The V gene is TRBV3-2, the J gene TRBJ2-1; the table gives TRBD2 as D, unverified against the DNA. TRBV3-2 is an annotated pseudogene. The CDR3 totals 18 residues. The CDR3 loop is CASSQLYGLGSSYNEQFF. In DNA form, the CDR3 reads TGTGCCAGCAGCCAACTTTACGGACTAGGCAGCTCCTACAATGAGCAGTTCTTC.

CDR3: CASSQGQGVIGELFF. The CDR3 bases are TGCGCCAGCAGCCAGGGACAGGGTGTAATCGGGGAGCTGTTTTTT. The chain joins TRBV4-1 to TRBJ2-2; 9 nucleotides line up with TRBD1. J was trimmed by 7 bases and V by 3 bases; bases with no gene match: 6. Germline-derived CDR1 and CDR2 are MGHRA and YSYEKL. This CDR3 comprises 15 residues.

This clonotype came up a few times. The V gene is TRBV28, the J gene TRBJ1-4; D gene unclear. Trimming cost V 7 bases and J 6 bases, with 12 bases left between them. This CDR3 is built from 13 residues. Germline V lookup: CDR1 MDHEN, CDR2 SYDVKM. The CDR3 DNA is TGTGCCAGCACCTCTGTTCTCGATGAAAAACTGTTTTTT. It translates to CASTSVLDEKLFF.

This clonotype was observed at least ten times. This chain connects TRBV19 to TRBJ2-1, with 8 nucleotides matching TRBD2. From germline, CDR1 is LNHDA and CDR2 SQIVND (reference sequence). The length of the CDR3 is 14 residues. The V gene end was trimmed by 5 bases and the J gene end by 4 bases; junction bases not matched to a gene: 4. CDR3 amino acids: CASSRGGFYNEQFF. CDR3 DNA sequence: TGTGCCAGTAGTCGGGGGGGGTTTTACAATGAGCAGTTCTTC.

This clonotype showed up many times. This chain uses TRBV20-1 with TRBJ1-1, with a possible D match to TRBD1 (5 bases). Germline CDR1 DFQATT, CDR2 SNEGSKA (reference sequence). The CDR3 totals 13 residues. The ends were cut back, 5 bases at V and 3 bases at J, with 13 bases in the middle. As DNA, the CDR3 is TGCAGTGCTCCCACAGGAGGGGACACTGAAGCTTTCTTT. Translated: CSAPTGGDTEAFF.

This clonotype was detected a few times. CDR3 sequence: CSARTGVSNSPLHF. In DNA, the CDR3 is TGCAGTGCGAGGACAGGAGTCTCCAATTCACCCCTCCACTTT. This chain joins TRBV20-1 and TRBJ1-6; 7 bases fit TRBD1. In germline, CDR1 is DFQATT, CDR2 SNEGSKA (reference sequence). This CDR3 region has 14 residues. Trimming removed 6 bases from V and 7 bases from J; junction bases left unmatched: 9.

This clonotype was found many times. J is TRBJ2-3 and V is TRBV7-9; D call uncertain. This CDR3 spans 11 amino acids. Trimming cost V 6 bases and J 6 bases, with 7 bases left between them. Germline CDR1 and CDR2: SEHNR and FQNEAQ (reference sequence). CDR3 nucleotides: TGTGCCAGCAGTCAGTACGATACGCAGTATTTT. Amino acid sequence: CASSQYDTQYF.

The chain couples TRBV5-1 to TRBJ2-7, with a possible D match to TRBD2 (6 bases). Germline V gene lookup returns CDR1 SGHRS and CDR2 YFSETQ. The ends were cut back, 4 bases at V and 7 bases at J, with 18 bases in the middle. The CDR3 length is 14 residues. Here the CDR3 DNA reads TGCGCCAGCAGCCCGACTGGGGGGAGTATAGAGCAGTACTTC. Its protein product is CASSPTGGSIEQYF.

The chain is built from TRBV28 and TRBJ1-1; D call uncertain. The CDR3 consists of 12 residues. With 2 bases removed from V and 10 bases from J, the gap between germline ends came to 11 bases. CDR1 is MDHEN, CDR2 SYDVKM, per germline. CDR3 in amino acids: CASSLNRRRAFF. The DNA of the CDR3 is TGTGCCAGCAGTTTAAATAGGCGGAGAGCTTTCTTT.